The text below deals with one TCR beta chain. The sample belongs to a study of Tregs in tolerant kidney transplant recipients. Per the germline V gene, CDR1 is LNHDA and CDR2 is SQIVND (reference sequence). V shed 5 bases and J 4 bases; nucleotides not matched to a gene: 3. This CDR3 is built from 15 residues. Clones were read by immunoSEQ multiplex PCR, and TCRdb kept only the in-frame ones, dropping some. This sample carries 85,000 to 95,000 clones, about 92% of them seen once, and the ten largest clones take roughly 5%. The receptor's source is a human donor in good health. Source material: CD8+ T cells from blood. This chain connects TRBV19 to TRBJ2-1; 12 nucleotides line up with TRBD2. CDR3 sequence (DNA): TGTGCCAGTAGTCAACTAGCGGGGGGTTACAATGAGCAGTTCTTC. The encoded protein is CASSQLAGGYNEQFF.